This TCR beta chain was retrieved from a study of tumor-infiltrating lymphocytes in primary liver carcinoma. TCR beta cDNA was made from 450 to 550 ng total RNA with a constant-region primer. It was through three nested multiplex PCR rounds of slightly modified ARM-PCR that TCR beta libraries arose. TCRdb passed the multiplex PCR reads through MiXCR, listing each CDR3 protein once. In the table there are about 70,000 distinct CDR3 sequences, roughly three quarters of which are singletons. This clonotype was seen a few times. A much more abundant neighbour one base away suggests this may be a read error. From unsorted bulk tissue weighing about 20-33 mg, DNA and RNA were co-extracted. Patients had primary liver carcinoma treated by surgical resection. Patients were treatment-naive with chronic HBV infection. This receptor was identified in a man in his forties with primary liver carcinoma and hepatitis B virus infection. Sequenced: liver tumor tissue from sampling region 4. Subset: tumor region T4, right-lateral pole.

The CDR3 DNA reads as TGTGCCAGCAATGGGGGGACAGGGCGTAATGAAAAACTGTTTTTT. As protein: CASNGGTGRNEKLFF. The V call is TRBV6-1, the J call TRBJ1-4; 9 bases match TRBD1. CDR1 and CDR2 (germline): MNHNS, SASEGT. This CDR3 has 15 residues. Trimming cost V 7 bases and J 4 bases; bases outside gene matches: 7.